The clone carrying this TCR beta chain was counted between two and nine times. Its antigen is unidentified. The sample belongs to a study of T-cell memory formation after mild COVID-19. Study in general: There were largely donor-specific TCR clusters.

Germline lookup yields CDR1 ENHRY and CDR2 SYGVKD. Germline trimming cut 3 bases from V and 4 bases from J; bases unmatched to any gene: 9. The CDR3 extends over 15 amino acids. Broader study findings: Prior to infection, memory already included some responding clones, suggesting cross-reactive memory joined. Researchers report contracting CD4+ clones mostly in CM and EM, with CD8+ clones in EMRA.

UMIs and sample barcodes were carried by the TCR alpha and TCR beta cDNA libraries that 5'RACE produced using constant-segment primers. A single record per CDR3 protein comes from TCRdb applying MiXCR to the 5' RACE reads. This sample has about 560,000 distinct CDR3 sequences, with about 18% found just once. Sequencing was performed on PBMCs or a T cell subset sorted from them (not recorded which). The V gene is TRBV10-3, the J gene TRBJ2-7; 7 bases map to TRBD1. The receptor was derived from an adult woman who had mild COVID-19 (a few samples of this study predate the infection). Cell type and time point are not known. The CDR3 sequence: CAISEGTAVQYEQYF. In nucleotides, the CDR3 is TGTGCCATCAGTGAAGGGACAGCGGTCCAATACGAGCAGTACTTC.